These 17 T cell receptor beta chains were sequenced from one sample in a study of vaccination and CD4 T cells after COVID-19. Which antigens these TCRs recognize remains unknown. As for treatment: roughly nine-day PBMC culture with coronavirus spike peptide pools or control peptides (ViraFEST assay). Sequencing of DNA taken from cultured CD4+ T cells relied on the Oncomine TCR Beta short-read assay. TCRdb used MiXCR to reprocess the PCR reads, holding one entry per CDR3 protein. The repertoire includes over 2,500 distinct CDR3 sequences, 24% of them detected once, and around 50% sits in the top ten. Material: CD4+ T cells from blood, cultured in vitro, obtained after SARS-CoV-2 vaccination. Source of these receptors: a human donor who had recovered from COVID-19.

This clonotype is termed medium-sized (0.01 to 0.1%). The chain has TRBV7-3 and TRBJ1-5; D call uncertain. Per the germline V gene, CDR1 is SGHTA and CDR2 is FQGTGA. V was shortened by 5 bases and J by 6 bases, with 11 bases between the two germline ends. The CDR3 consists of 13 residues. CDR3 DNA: TGTGCCAGCAGCCGCCAATCGGGTCAGCCCCAGCATTTT. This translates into CASSRQSGQPQHF.

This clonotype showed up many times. The DNA of the CDR3 is TGCAGTGCTCCCCGGGGCCGAATCAATGAGCAGTTCTTC. Translated: CSAPRGRINEQFF. The chain is built from TRBV20-1 and TRBJ2-1; D is possibly TRBD1 or TRBD2 (5 bases each). Per the germline V gene, CDR1 is DFQATT and CDR2 is SNEGSKA (reference sequence). The CDR3 totals 13 residues. V lost 5 bases to trimming and J lost 6 bases, with 14 bases between them.

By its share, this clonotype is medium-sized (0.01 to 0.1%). CDR3 nucleotides: TGTGCCAGCAGCTTAGGGGGGACCCGGAGCTACGAGCAGTACTTC. Its translation: CASSLGGTRSYEQYF. This chain joins TRBV7-2 and TRBJ2-7, with D perhaps assigned TRBD1 or TRBD2 (5 bases each). The CDR3 is made up of 15 amino acids. Germline V gives CDR1 SGHTA, CDR2 FQGNSA. Trimming shortened V by 1 base and J by 3 bases, and 13 bases separated the two germline ends.

This CDR3 reads CASSLDGYGYTF. The CDR3 DNA follows: TGTGCCAGCAGCTTAGATGGGTATGGCTACACCTTC. The chain has TRBV11-3 and TRBJ1-2, with unresolved D. This CDR3 contains 12 residues. Germline V lookup: CDR1 SGHNT, CDR2 YENEEA. The V gene lost 0 bases and the J gene lost 5 bases, with 4 bases spanning the gap.

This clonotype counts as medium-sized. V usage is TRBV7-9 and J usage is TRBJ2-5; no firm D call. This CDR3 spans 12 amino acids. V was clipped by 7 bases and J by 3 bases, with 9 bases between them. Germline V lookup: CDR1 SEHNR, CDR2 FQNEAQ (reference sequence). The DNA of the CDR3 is TGTGCCAGCACCATAAATAAAGAGACCCAGTACTTC. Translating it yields CASTINKETQYF.

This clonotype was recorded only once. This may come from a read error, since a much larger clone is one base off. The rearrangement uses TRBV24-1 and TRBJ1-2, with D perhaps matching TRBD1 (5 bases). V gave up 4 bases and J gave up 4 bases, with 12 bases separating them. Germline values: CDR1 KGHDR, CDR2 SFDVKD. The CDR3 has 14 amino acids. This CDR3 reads CATSDPWGVYGYTF. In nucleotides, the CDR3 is TGTGCCACCAGTGACCCGTGGGGGGTCTATGGCTACACCTTC.

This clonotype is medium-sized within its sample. The CDR3 bases are TGTGCCACGCAGGGTCACCAATCCTACGAGCAGTACTTC. Protein sequence: CATQGHQSYEQYF. V usage is TRBV6-1 and J usage is TRBJ2-7, with D perhaps matching TRBD1 (5 bases). The length of the CDR3 is 13 residues. Germline assignment: CDR1 MNHNS and CDR2 SASEGT. V lost 10 bases and J 1 base, leaving 14 bases between the germline ends.

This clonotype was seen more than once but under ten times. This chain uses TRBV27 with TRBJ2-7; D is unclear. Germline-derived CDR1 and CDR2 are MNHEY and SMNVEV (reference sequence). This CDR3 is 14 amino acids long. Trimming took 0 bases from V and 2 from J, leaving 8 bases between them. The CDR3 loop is CASSLSGSAYEQYF. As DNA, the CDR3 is TGTGCCAGCAGTTTATCAGGGTCCGCCTACGAGCAGTACTTC.

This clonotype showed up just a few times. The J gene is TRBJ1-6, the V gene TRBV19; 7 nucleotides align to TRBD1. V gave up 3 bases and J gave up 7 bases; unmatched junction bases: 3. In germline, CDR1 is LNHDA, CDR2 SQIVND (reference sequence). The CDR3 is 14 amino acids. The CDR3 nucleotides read TGTGCCAGTAGTATCCAGGGGGTAAATTCACCCCTCCACTTT. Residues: CASSIQGVNSPLHF.

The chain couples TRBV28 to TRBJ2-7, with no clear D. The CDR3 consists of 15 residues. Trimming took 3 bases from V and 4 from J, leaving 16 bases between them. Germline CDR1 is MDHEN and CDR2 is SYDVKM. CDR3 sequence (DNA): TGTGCCAGCAGTTTGAGTTCAGAACTCATATACGAGCAGTACTTC. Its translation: CASSLSSELIYEQYF.

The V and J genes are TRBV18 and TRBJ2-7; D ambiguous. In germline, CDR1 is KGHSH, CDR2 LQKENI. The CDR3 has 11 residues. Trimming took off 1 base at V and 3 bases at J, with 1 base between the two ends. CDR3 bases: TGTGCCAGCTCACCACTCTACGAGCAGTACTTC. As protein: CASSPLYEQYF.

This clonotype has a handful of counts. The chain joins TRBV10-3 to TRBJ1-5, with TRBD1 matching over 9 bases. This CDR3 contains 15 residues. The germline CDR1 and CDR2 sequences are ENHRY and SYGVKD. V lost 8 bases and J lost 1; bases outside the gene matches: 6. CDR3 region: CAILTGGKSNQPQHF. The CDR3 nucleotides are TGTGCCATCTTGACAGGGGGAAAGAGCAATCAGCCCCAGCATTTT.

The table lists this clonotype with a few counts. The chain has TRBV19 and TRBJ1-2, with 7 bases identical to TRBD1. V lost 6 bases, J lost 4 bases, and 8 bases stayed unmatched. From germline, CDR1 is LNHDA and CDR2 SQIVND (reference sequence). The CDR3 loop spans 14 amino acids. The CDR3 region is CASRQTGPAYGYTF. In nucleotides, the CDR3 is TGTGCCAGTAGGCAGACAGGGCCCGCCTATGGCTACACCTTC.

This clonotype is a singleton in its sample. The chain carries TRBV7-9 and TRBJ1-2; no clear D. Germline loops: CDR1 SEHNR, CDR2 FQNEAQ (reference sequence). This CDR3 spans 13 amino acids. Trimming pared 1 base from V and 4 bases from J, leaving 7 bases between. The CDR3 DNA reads TGTGCCAGCAGCTTAGGGAGAAGCTATGGCTACACCTTC. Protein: CASSLGRSYGYTF.

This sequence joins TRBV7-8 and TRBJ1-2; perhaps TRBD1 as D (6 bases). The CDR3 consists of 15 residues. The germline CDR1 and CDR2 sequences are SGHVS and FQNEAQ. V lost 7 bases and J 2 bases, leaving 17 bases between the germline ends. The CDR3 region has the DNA TGTGCCAGCACCCTTGGGGGGGCGATCAACTATGGCTACACCTTC. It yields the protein CASTLGGAINYGYTF.

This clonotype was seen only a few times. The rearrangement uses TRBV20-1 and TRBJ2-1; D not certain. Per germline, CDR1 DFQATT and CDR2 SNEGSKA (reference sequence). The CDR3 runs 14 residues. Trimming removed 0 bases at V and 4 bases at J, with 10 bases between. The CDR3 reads CSARDTGRYNEQFF. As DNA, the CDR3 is TGCAGTGCTAGAGATACTGGAAGATACAATGAGCAGTTCTTC.

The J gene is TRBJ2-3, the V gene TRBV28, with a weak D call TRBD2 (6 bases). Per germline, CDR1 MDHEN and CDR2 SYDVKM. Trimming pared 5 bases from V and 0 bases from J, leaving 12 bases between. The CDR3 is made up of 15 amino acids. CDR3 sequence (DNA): TGTGCCAGCAGTCCGGGAGTAGGGAGCACAGATACGCAGTATTTT. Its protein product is CASSPGVGSTDTQYF. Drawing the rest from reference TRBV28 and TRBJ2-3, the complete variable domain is DVKVTQSSRYLVKRTGEKVFLECVQDMDHENMFWYRQDPGLGLRLIYFSYDVKMKEKGDIPEGYSVSREKKERFSLILESASTNQTSMYLCASSPGVGSTDTQYFGPGTRLTVL.